The sequence of this T cell receptor beta chain was determined in a study of tumor-infiltrating lymphocytes in primary liver carcinoma. It was unsorted whole blood that yielded blood RNA, and germline DNA was also extracted. The investigators made TCR beta cDNA from 400 to 550 ng total RNA, using a constant-region primer. Investigators got TCR beta libraries out of three nested multiplex PCR rounds, done with slightly modified ARM-PCR. TCRdb independently ran MiXCR on the multiplex PCR reads; one entry per CDR3 protein. The table has over 250,000 distinct CDR3 sequences, around three fifths seen once. As for this clonotype: Its antigen remains unknown. Being one base from a much bigger clone, this may be a read error.

Overall study findings and caveats: In tumor-adjacent and tumor-blood pairs, overlap was lower than in tumor region pairs.

The sequence came from a woman in her thirties with primary liver carcinoma and hepatitis B virus infection. Sequencing input: peripheral blood.

The CDR3 here is CASSQGTGELLF. The CDR3 DNA reads as TGCGCCAGCAGCCAAGGCACCGGGGAGCTGCTTTTT. This rearrangement joins TRBV4-1 to TRBJ2-2; D is possibly TRBD2 (5 bases). Germline CDR1 and CDR2: MGHRA and YSYEKL. This CDR3 is 12 amino acids long.